A selection of T cell receptor beta chains follows, all from one sample in a study of T cells in tumors after PD-1 blockade. Sequencing used immunoSEQ multiplex PCR; TCRdb keeps in-frame clones, though not all of them. The sample consists of 60,000 to 70,000 clones, roughly 70% of them appearing once. Sequences were derived from PBMCs, sampled after anti-PD-1 treatment. The source is a human donor with basal cell carcinoma. CDR3s include the opening cysteine and the closing phenylalanine or tryptophan. The D gene is left open where the match is weak. Not all rows give a size; the values are once, few, many and, for expanded clones, a class.

abundance	v_gene	d_gene	j_gene	CDR3aa	CDR3nt
once	TRBV5-1	.	TRBJ1-1	CASSLARANTEAFF	TGCGCCAGCAGCTTGGCGAGGGCGAACACTGAAGCTTTCTTT
few	TRBV19	TRBD2	TRBJ2-7	CASSIEATGTISYEQYF	TGTGCCAGTAGTATAGAAGCCACCGGGACTATTTCTTACGAGCAGTACTTC
.	TRBV7-7	TRBD2	TRBJ2-5	CASSSGTSGGPGETQYF	TGTGCCAGCAGCTCCGGGACTAGCGGGGGGCCGGGGGAGACCCAGTACTTC
.	TRBV3-1/TRBV3-2	.	TRBJ1-6	CASSQGLQINSPLHF	TGTGCCAGCAGCCAAGGGCTACAGATTAATTCACCCCTCCACTTT
.	TRBV5-1	.	TRBJ1-4	CASTVTGSTNEKLFF	TGCGCCAGCACTGTGACAGGTTCAACTAATGAAAAACTGTTTTTT
.	TRBV10-3	.	TRBJ1-5	CAISEGNSNQPQHF	TGTGCCATCAGTGAGGGAAATAGCAATCAGCCCCAGCATTTT
.	TRBV1	.	TRBJ2-7	CTSSQEIRDTCSYEQYF	TGCACCAGCAGCCAAGAAATCCGGGACACTTGCTCCTACGAGCAGTACTTC
.	TRBV7-9	TRBD1	TRBJ1-2	CASSQGGPNNYGYTF	TGTGCCAGCAGCCAGGGGGGGCCGAATAACTATGGCTACACCTTC
.	TRBV7-9	TRBD2	TRBJ2-3	CASSRREGMGTDTQYF	TGTGCCAGCAGCCGGAGGGAGGGAATGGGCACAGATACGCAGTATTTT
.	TRBV21-1	.	TRBJ1-5	CASSKGEGNQPQHF	TGTGCCAGCAGCAAAGGGGAGGGCAATCAGCCCCAGCATTTT
.	TRBV6-5	.	TRBJ2-3	CASSYTPTDTQYF	TGTGCCAGCAGTTACACCCCCACAGATACGCAGTATTTT
once	TRBV2	.	TRBJ2-7	CASSSGTLTYEQYF	TGTGCCAGCAGTTCCGGGACCCTGACCTACGAGCAGTACTTC
.	TRBV5-1	TRBD1	TRBJ2-5	CASSQGQGGGQETQYF	TGCGCCAGCAGCCAAGGACAGGGAGGAGGCCAAGAGACCCAGTACTTC
few	TRBV6-4	TRBD2	TRBJ2-5	CASSDSFFGTSGQETQYF	TGTGCCAGCAGTGACTCCTTCTTTGGGACTAGCGGACAAGAGACCCAGTACTTC
few	TRBV30	TRBD2	TRBJ2-2	CAWSVNPSGGAAGELFF	TGTGCCTGGAGTGTCAATCCCAGCGGGGGGGCCGCCGGGGAGCTGTTTTTT
.	TRBV19	.	TRBJ1-1	CASRGAGQGHTEAFF	TGTGCCAGTAGGGGAGCGGGGCAGGGCCACACTGAAGCTTTCTTT
.	TRBV25-1	.	TRBJ2-6	CASSPGALAGANVLTF	TGTGCCAGCAGTCCCGGGGCTTTAGCTGGGGCCAACGTCCTGACTTTC